The 25 T cell receptor beta chains below all came from one sample that was sequenced in a study of T-cell reconstitution after alpha-beta-depleted transplantation in children. This sample's TCRbeta library carried unique molecular identifier barcodes. TCRdb reanalysed the PCR reads using MiXCR and keeps one entry per CDR3 protein. The sample shows around 270,000 distinct CDR3 sequences, around 10% of them seen only once. The input for sequencing was PBMCs, taken before TCRalphabeta/CD19-depleted stem cell transplant. The receptor source for this set is a boy under three years old with acute myeloid leukemia, due to receive a stem cell transplant.

This chain joins TRBV9 and TRBJ2-7, with D tentatively TRBD2 (7 bases). The CDR3 covers 14 residues. The germline gives CDR1 SGDLS, CDR2 YYNGEE. The ends were cut back, 2 bases at V and 7 bases at J, with 16 bases in the middle. CDR3 protein: CASSVPGGPGEQYF. The CDR3 nucleotides are TGTGCCAGCAGCGTGCCCGGGGGGCCTGGGGAGCAGTACTTC.

This clonotype has ten or more counts. The rearrangement uses TRBV5-1 and TRBJ1-5; 9 positions agree with TRBD1. CDR3 size: 14 residues. With 4 bases clipped from V and 8 bases from J, the junction kept 7 bases outside the gene matches. Germline V gene lookup returns CDR1 SGHRS and CDR2 YFSETQ. The CDR3 is CASSPQGAAEPQHF. The CDR3 DNA is TGCGCCAGCAGCCCACAGGGGGCCGCGGAGCCCCAGCATTTT.

This clonotype has a count of ten or more. The rearrangement joins TRBV5-1 to TRBJ2-1; D perhaps matches TRBD2 (6 bases). This CDR3 is built from 16 residues. V was cut by 1 base and J by 0 bases, with 11 bases left in between. Germline V gene sequence: CDR1 SGHRS, CDR2 YFSETQ. The CDR3 region is CASSLTSPSSYNEQFF. The CDR3 DNA reads as TGCGCCAGCAGCTTGACTAGCCCGAGCTCCTACAATGAGCAGTTCTTC.

This clonotype was counted ten times or more. The rearrangement links TRBV20-1 to TRBJ2-3; the match to TRBD1 covers 8 bases. This CDR3 is 14 amino acids long. The V gene's germline CDR1 is DFQATT and CDR2 SNEGSKA (reference sequence). The V segment lost 0 bases and the J segment 4 bases; nucleotides outside the gene matches: 3. For the CDR3, the DNA is TGCAGTGCTAGAGAGGGGACAGGAGCAGATACGCAGTATTTT. As protein: CSAREGTGADTQYF.

The V and J genes are TRBV7-9 and TRBJ2-7; a possible D gene is TRBD1 (7 bases). The CDR3 has 15 residues. The V gene's germline CDR1 is SEHNR and CDR2 FQNEAQ (reference sequence). Trimming left V 5 bases short and J 0 bases short, with 14 bases between. CDR3 protein: CASSNAGGGSYEQYF. CDR3 bases: TGTGCCAGCAGCAACGCAGGGGGAGGCTCCTACGAGCAGTACTTC. Full variable domain (remainder filled in from reference TRBV7-9 and TRBJ2-7): DTGVSQNPRHKITKRGQNVTFRCDPISEHNRLYWYRQTLGQGPEFLTYFQNEAQLEKSRLLSDRFSAERPKGSFSTLEIQRTEQGDSAMYLCASSNAGGGSYEQYFGPGTRLTVT.

This clonotype has only one observation. This chain links TRBV4-2 with TRBJ1-6; the D gene is possibly TRBD1 (5 bases). The CDR3 is made up of 14 amino acids. Germline V gene data show CDR1 as LGHNA and CDR2 as YNFKEQ. Deletions cut 0 bases from V and 10 bases from J, with 10 bases between. Here the CDR3 reads CASSQDRGLSPLHF. The CDR3 DNA reads as TGTGCCAGCAGCCAAGATCGGGGCCTCTCACCCCTCCACTTT.

This clonotype was picked up many times. J is TRBJ2-5 and V is TRBV15; D is perhaps TRBD2 (5 bases). CDR3 size: 14 residues. V gave up 1 base and J gave up 5 bases, with 11 bases separating them. Per the germline V gene, CDR1 is LNHNV and CDR2 is YYDKDF (reference sequence). In nucleotides, the CDR3 is TGTGCCACCAGCAGAGGCCTCCGGAGGGAGACCCAGTACTTC. This encodes CATSRGLRRETQYF.

There are many counts of this clonotype. Written as DNA, the CDR3 is TGTGCCAGCAGCGTAGGACACACCGCAGAGCAGTACTTC. Its protein product is CASSVGHTAEQYF. The chain recombines TRBV9 with TRBJ2-7; D unclear. Trimming shortened V by 0 bases and J by 7 bases, and 11 bases separated the two germline ends. The V gene's germline CDR1 is SGDLS and CDR2 YYNGEE. This CDR3 is built from 13 residues.

This clonotype was counted many times. The genes are TRBV11-2 and TRBJ2-5; TRBD1 agrees at 12 bases. Germline lookup yields CDR1 SGHAT and CDR2 FQNNGV. Losses at the gene ends were 4 bases for V and 5 bases for J; bases not matched to a gene: 8. The CDR3 extends over 16 amino acids. In DNA form, the CDR3 reads TGTGCCAGCAGCTCTTCCCGGGACAGGGGGCGGGAGACCCAGTACTTC. Amino acids: CASSSSRDRGRETQYF.

The chain carries TRBV4-2 and TRBJ1-5; D uncertain. The V end was cut by 0 bases, the J end by 0 bases, with 6 bases between. This CDR3 region has 15 residues. Germline V lookup: CDR1 LGHNA, CDR2 YNFKEQ. Written as DNA, the CDR3 is TGTGCCAGCAGCCAAGAACATCATAGCAATCAGCCCCAGCATTTT. Protein product: CASSQEHHSNQPQHF.

A single count supports this clonotype. This chain joins TRBV18 and TRBJ2-1; D unclear. Germline V gene sequence: CDR1 KGHSH, CDR2 LQKENI. CDR3 length: 13 amino acids. V was clipped by 3 bases and J by 4 bases, with 7 bases between them. CDR3 amino acids: CASSPLPYNEQFF. CDR3 coding DNA: TGTGCCAGCTCACCCCTTCCTTACAATGAGCAGTTCTTC.

This clonotype was counted at least ten times. The J gene is TRBJ1-3, the V gene TRBV28; no clear D gene. V gave up 0 bases and J gave up 4 bases, with 10 bases separating them. CDR1 MDHEN and CDR2 SYDVKM come from the germline V gene. The CDR3 is made up of 15 amino acids. Here the CDR3 reads CASSLCFLGGNTIYF. The CDR3 DNA follows: TGTGCCAGCAGTTTATGCTTCCTGGGGGGAAACACCATATATTTT.

This clonotype was found a few times. The chain carries TRBV7-9 and TRBJ2-1, with a tentative D call TRBD1 (8 bases). The CDR3 runs 16 residues. Trimming cost V 4 bases and J 3 bases, with 16 bases left between them. Germline V lookup: CDR1 SEHNR, CDR2 FQNEAQ (reference sequence). CDR3 sequence reads: CASSYLTGGDYNEQFF. CDR3 nucleotide sequence: TGTGCCAGCAGCTATCTTACAGGGGGGGACTACAATGAGCAGTTCTTC.

Many counts were recorded for this clonotype. The gene calls are TRBV6-2 or TRBV6-3 and TRBJ2-7, with a tentative D call TRBD1 (6 bases). The CDR3 covers 11 residues. Germline CDR1 reads MNHEY; CDR2 reads SVGEGT. Between the trimmed V and J ends, which lost 8 bases and 3 bases, there was a span of 8 bases. The CDR3 loop is CASLDSYEQYF. CDR3 coding DNA: TGTGCCAGCCTGGACAGCTACGAGCAGTACTTC.

The chain combines TRBV14 with TRBJ1-1; TRBD1 matches 8 bases. V lost 1 base and J lost 9; bases outside the gene matches: 4. From germline, CDR1 is SGHDN and CDR2 FVKESK. The CDR3 runs 13 residues. CDR3 sequence: CASSQVRTGKAFF. Here the CDR3 DNA reads TGTGCCAGCAGCCAAGTTAGGACAGGGAAAGCTTTCTTT.

This clonotype was seen ten or more times. This chain connects TRBV5-1 to TRBJ2-5; 7 nucleotides line up with TRBD1. CDR1 SGHRS and CDR2 YFSETQ come from the germline V gene. V trimming: 4 bases; J trimming: 1 base; junction bases outside the gene matches: 10. There are 16 residues in the CDR3. CDR3 residues: CASSLGLGQAQETQYF. The DNA for the CDR3 is TGCGCCAGCAGCCTAGGTCTTGGACAGGCCCAAGAGACCCAGTACTTC.

Many counts were recorded for this clonotype. J is TRBJ2-5 and V is TRBV12-3 or TRBV12-4; D is perhaps TRBD1 (6 bases). This CDR3 has 12 amino acids. V was clipped by 6 bases and J by 6 bases, with 11 bases between them. The CDR3 sequence: CASRSGHKTQYF. The CDR3 DNA is TGTGCCAGCAGGTCGGGACACAAGACCCAGTACTTC.

This clonotype was seen only a few times. This chain joins TRBV5-5 and TRBJ2-3; no definite D call. Germline assignment: CDR1 SGHKS and CDR2 YYEKEE (reference sequence). V lost 0 bases, J lost 3 bases, and 14 bases lay in between. The CDR3 is 16 amino acids. This chain's CDR3 is CASSLGHSFGTDTQYF. DNA of the CDR3: TGTGCCAGCAGCTTGGGACACTCCTTTGGGACAGATACGCAGTATTTT.

This clonotype was counted ten times or more. The rearrangement joins TRBV6-5 to TRBJ2-3; TRBD2 aligns across 14 bases. Germline trimming cut 0 bases from V and 6 bases from J; bases unmatched to any gene: 5. From germline, CDR1 is MNHEY and CDR2 SVGAGI. CDR3 length: 17 residues. The CDR3 DNA sequence: TGTGCCAGCAGTTACTCGGGGACTAGCGGGGGCGCTGATACGCAGTATTTT. It specifies CASSYSGTSGGADTQYF.

This clonotype was seen repeatedly, ten times or more. The chain carries TRBV14 and TRBJ2-7; 7 bases are a match to TRBD1. V gave up 4 bases and J gave up 0 bases; unmatched junction bases: 3. The CDR3 consists of 14 residues. The germline CDR1 and CDR2 sequences are SGHDN and FVKESK. CDR3 sequence: CASSPWDSSYEQYF. In nucleotides, the CDR3 is TGTGCCAGCAGCCCCTGGGACAGCTCCTACGAGCAGTACTTC.

This clonotype showed up many times. The chain combines TRBV6-1 with TRBJ1-1, with 11 positions matching TRBD1. The junction had 5 bases not matched to a gene; V was cut back by 5 bases and J by 6 bases. The CDR3 runs to 14 residues. Germline CDR1 reads MNHNS; CDR2 reads SASEGT. CDR3 sequence: CASSHRGQGAEAFF. The CDR3 coding sequence is TGTGCCAGCAGTCATAGGGGACAGGGGGCTGAAGCTTTCTTT.

This clonotype appeared a few times. This chain links TRBV20-1 with TRBJ2-1, with TRBD2 matching over 7 bases. CDR3 size: 16 residues. V was pared by 6 bases and J by 4 bases, with 15 bases of the junction left unmatched. Germline CDR1 reads DFQATT; CDR2 reads SNEGSKA (reference sequence). CDR3 protein: CSAPGTTSTLYNEQFF. The CDR3 bases are TGCAGTGCCCCAGGGACTACCAGTACCTTGTACAATGAGCAGTTCTTC.

This clonotype was found a few times. The chain employs TRBV9 and TRBJ2-7; a weak D match, TRBD2 (5 bases). The V end was cut by 4 bases, the J end by 2 bases, with 13 bases between. Germline CDR1 is SGDLS and CDR2 is YYNGEE. The CDR3 extends over 14 amino acids. Here the CDR3 DNA reads TGTGCCAGCAGCCCCTTCGGACTCGCCTACGAGCAGTACTTC. It translates to CASSPFGLAYEQYF. Filled out from reference TRBV9 and TRBJ2-7, the complete variable domain reads DSGVTQTPKHLITATGQRVTLRCSPRSGDLSVYWYQQSLDQGLQFLIQYYNGEERAKGNILERFSAQQFPDLHSELNLSSLELGDSALYFCASSPFGLAYEQYFGPGTRLTVT.

V usage is TRBV7-6 and J usage is TRBJ1-5; D remains unclear. Per germline, CDR1 SGHVS and CDR2 FNYEAQ. Between the trimmed V and J ends, which lost 2 bases and 9 bases, there was a span of 14 bases. The CDR3 length is 14 residues. CDR3 in amino acids: CASSLLGRAGPQHF. CDR3 DNA: TGTGCCAGCAGCTTATTGGGGAGGGCGGGGCCCCAGCATTTT.

This clonotype was found many times. The chain couples TRBV7-8 to TRBJ1-5; 7 bases match TRBD1. Germline V CDR1 and CDR2: SGHVS, FQNEAQ. CDR3 length: 15 amino acids. V shed 1 base and J 2 bases; nucleotides not matched to a gene: 2. CDR3 in DNA: TGTGCCAGCAGCTTAGACAGGGGAGGCAATCAGCCCCAGCATTTT. Amino acid sequence: CASSLDRGGNQPQHF.